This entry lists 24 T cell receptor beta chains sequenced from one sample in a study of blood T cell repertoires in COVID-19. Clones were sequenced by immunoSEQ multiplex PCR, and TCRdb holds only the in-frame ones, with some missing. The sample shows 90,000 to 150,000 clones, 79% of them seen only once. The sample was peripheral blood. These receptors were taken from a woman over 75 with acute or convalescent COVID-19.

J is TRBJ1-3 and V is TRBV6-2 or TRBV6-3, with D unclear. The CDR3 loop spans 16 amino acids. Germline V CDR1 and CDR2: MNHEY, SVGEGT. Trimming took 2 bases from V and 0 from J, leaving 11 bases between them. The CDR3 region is CASSYGSRSSGNTIYF. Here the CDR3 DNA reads TGTGCCAGCAGTTACGGATCCAGGTCCTCTGGAAACACCATATATTTT.

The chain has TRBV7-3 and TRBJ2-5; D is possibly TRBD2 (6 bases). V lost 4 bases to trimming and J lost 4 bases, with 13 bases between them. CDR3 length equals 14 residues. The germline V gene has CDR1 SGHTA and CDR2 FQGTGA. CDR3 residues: CASSSGSPGETQYF. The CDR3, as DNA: TGTGCCAGCAGCTCCGGGAGCCCGGGAGAGACCCAGTACTTC.

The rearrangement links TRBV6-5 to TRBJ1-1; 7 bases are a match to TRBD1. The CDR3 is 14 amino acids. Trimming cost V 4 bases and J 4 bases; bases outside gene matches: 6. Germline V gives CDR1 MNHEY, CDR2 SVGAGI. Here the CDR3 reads CASSLQGRGTEAFF. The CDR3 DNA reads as TGTGCCAGCAGTTTACAGGGGAGAGGCACTGAAGCTTTCTTT.

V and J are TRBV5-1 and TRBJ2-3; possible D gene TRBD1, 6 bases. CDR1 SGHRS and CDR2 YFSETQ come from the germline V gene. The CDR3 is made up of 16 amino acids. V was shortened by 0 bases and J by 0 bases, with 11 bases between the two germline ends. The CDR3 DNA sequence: TGCGCCAGCAGCTTGGACGGGACAACTAGCACAGATACGCAGTATTTT. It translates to CASSLDGTTSTDTQYF.

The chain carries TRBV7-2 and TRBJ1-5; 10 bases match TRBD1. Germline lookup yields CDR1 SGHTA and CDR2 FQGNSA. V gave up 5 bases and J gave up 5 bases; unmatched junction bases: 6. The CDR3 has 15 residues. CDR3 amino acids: CASSLVGQGYQPQHF. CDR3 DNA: TGTGCCAGCAGCCTGGTGGGACAGGGGTATCAGCCCCAGCATTTT.

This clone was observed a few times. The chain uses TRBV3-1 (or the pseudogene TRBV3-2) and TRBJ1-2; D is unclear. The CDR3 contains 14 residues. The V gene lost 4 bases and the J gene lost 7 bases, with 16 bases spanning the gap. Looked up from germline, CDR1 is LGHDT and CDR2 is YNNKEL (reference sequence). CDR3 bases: TGTGCCAGCAGCCCGGCCGATACCCTAGGTGGCTACACCTTC. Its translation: CASSPADTLGGYTF.

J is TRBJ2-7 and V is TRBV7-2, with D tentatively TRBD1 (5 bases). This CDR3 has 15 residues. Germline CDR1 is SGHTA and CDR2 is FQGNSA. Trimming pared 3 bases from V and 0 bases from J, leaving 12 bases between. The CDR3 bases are TGTGCCAGCAGCTTGGACGCAGGGTACTCCTACGAGCAGTACTTC. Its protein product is CASSLDAGYSYEQYF.

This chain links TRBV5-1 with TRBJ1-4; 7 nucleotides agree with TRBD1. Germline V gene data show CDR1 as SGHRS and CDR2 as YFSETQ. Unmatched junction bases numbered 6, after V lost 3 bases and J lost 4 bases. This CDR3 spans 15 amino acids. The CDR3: CASSSGTDYNEKLFF. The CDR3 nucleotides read TGCGCCAGCAGCTCTGGGACAGATTATAATGAAAAACTGTTTTTT.

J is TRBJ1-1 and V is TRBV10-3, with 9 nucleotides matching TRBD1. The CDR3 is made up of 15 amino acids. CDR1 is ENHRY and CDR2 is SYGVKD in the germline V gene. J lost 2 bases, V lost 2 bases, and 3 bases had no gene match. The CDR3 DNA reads TGTGCCATCAGTGAGACGGGACAGGGAAACACTGAAGCTTTCTTT. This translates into CAISETGQGNTEAFF.

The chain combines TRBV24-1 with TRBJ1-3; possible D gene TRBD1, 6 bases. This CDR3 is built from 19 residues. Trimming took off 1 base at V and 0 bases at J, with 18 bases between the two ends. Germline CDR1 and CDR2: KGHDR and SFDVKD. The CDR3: CATSDFRLTDSRSGNTIYF. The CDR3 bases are TGTGCCACCAGTGATTTCCGGTTGACGGACAGCCGCTCTGGAAACACCATATATTTT.

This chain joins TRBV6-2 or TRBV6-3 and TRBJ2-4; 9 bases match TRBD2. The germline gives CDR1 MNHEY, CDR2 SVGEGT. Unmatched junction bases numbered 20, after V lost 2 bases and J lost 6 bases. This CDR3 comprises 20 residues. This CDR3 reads CASSYPTWGAGGPEGNIQYF. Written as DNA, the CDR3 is TGTGCCAGCAGTTACCCCACCTGGGGGGCGGGAGGGCCAGAGGGAAACATTCAGTACTTC.

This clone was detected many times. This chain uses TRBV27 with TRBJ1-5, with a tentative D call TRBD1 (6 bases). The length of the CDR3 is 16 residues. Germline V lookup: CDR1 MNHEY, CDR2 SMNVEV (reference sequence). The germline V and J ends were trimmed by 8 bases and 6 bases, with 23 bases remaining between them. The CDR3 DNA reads TGTGCCAGCGGATTTGGAACAGGGACGGGCCTTCAGCCCCAGCATTTT. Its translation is CASGFGTGTGLQPQHF.

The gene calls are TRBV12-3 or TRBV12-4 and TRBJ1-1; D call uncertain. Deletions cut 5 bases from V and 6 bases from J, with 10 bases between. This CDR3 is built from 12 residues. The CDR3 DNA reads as TGTGCCAGCAGTCCACGGGTAGCTGAAGCTTTCTTT. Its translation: CASSPRVAEAFF.

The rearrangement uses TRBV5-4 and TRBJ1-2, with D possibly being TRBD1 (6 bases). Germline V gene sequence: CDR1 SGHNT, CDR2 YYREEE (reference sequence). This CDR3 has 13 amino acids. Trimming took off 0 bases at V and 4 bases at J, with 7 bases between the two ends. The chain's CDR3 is CASSLGTVYGYTF. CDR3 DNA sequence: TGTGCCAGCAGCTTGGGGACAGTCTATGGCTACACCTTC.

The CDR3 DNA is TGTGCCAGCAGCGTAGACCTAGTAGCGGGGGGGCCCAAGACCCAGTACTTC. Encoded protein: CASSVDLVAGGPKTQYF. The chain has TRBV9 and TRBJ2-5; 11 bases fit TRBD2. CDR1 is SGDLS and CDR2 is YYNGEE in the germline V gene. The CDR3 totals 17 residues. J lost 6 bases, V lost 0 bases, and 10 bases had no gene match.

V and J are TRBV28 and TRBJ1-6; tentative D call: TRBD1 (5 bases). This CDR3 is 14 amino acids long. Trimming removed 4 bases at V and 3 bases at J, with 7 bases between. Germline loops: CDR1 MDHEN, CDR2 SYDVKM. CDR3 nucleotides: TGTGCCAGCAGTTGGGGGGGCTATAATTCACCCCTCCACTTT. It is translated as CASSWGGYNSPLHF.

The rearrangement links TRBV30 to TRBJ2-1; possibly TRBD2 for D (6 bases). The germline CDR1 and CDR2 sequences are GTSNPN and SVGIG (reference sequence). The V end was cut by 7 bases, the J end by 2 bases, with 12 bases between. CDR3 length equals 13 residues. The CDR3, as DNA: TGTGCCTTTAAACGCGGGACCTACAATGAGCAGTTCTTC. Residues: CAFKRGTYNEQFF.

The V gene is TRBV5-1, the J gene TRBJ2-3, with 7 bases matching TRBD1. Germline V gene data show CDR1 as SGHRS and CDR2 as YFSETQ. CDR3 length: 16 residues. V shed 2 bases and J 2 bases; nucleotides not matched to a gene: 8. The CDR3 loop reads CASSFTPGQTTDTQYF. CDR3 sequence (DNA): TGCGCCAGCAGCTTTACCCCGGGACAGACCACAGATACGCAGTATTTT.

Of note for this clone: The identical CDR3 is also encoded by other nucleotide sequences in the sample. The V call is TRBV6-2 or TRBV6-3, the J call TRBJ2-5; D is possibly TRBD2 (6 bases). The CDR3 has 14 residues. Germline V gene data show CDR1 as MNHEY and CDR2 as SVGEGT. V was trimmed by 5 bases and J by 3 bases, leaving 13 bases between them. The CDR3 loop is CASSLRDLKETQYF. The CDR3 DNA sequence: TGTGCCAGCAGTCTAAGGGACTTGAAAGAGACCCAGTACTTC.

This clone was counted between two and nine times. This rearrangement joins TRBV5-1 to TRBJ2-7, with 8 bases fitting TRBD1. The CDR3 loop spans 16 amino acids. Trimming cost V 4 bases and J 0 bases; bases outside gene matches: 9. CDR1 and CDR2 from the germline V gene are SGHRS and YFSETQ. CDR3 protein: CASSPAPTGVSYEQYF. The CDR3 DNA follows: TGCGCCAGCAGCCCCGCCCCGACAGGGGTCTCCTACGAGCAGTACTTC.

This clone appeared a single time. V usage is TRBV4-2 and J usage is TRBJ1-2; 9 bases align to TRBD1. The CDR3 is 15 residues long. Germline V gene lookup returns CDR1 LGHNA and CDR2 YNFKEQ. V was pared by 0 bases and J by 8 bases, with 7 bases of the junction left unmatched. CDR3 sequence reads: CASSQENRGLWGYTF. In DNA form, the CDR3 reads TGTGCCAGCAGCCAAGAAAACAGGGGGCTTTGGGGCTACACCTTC.

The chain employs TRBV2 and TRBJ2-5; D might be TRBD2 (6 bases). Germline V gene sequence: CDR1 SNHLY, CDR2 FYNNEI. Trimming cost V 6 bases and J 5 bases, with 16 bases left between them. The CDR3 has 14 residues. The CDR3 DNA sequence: TGTGCCAGCAGGGAGACTAGAAGTGGTGAGACCCAGTACTTC. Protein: CASRETRSGETQYF.

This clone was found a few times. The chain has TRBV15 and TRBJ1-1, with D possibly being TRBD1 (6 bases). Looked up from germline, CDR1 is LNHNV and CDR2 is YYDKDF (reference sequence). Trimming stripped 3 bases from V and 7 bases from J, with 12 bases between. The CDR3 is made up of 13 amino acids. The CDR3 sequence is CATSRYTGNEAFF. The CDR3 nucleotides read TGTGCCACCAGCAGGTATACAGGGAATGAAGCTTTCTTT.

CDR3 nucleotide sequence: TGCAGTGCTTACAGGGCCACTGAAGCTTTCTTT. It translates to CSAYRATEAFF. The chain couples TRBV20-1 to TRBJ1-1; a possible D gene is TRBD1 (6 bases). Deletions cut 5 bases from V and 4 bases from J, with 8 bases between. Germline V CDR1 and CDR2: DFQATT, SNEGSKA (reference sequence). The CDR3 length is 11 residues.